This T cell receptor (beta chain) was recorded in a study of response to subunit inactivated influenza vaccine. This clonotype was counted a few times. The antigen is undetermined. Study results and caveats: The authors proposed limited new T cell recruitment per seasonal influenza vaccination.

TCRdb reprocessed the RT-PCR reads with MiXCR, giving one entry per CDR3 protein. The data show some 500,000 distinct CDR3 sequences, about 25% seen once. Trimming shortened V by 4 bases and J by 3 bases, and 10 bases separated the two germline ends. Germline lookup yields CDR1 DFQATT and CDR2 SNEGSKA (reference sequence). The CDR3 runs 12 residues. Sequences were derived from CD4+ T cells sorted from PBMCs, sampled 5 to 6 days after vaccination. This clonotype was obtained from a man aged 50 to 59 who received an inactivated influenza vaccine. The V call is TRBV20-1, the J call TRBJ2-7, with D unresolved. CDR3: CSAKGKIYEQYF. The CDR3 DNA follows: TGCAGTGCTAAAGGTAAAATCTACGAGCAGTACTTC.